The 5 T cell receptor beta chains in this list originate from one sample, sequenced in a study of control samples from healthy donors and cancer patients. Sequencing used immunoSEQ multiplex PCR; TCRdb keeps in-frame clones, though not all of them. The table shows 230,000 or so clones, with 85% to 95% occurring only once. The material sequenced was blood. All receptors derive from a man aged 45-65 years in good health.

The gene calls are TRBV24-1 and TRBJ2-1, with 7 positions matching TRBD1. CDR1 and CDR2 (germline): KGHDR, SFDVKD. The CDR3 loop spans 17 amino acids. The V gene end was trimmed by 4 bases and the J gene end by 0 bases; junction bases not matched to a gene: 8. CDR3 sequence reads: CATSEGPRGSSYNEQFF. The CDR3 DNA sequence: TGTGCCACCAGTGAGGGCCCCAGGGGGAGCTCCTACAATGAGCAGTTCTTC.

The chain recombines TRBV5-1 with TRBJ2-7, with TRBD1 identical over 8 bases. The CDR3 totals 16 residues. V gave up 2 bases and J gave up 4 bases; unmatched junction bases: 11. Per germline, CDR1 SGHRS and CDR2 YFSETQ. The CDR3 sequence is CASSFSSGQGSYEQYF. CDR3 coding DNA: TGCGCCAGCAGCTTTTCATCCGGACAGGGTAGTTACGAGCAGTACTTC.

The rearrangement links TRBV28 to TRBJ1-5; D may be TRBD1 (5 bases). The length of the CDR3 is 13 residues. The germline V gene encodes CDR1 MDHEN and CDR2 SYDVKM. The ends were cut back, 10 bases at V and 4 bases at J, with 14 bases in the middle. The CDR3 sequence is CATTGAGNQPQHF. CDR3 coding DNA: TGTGCCACCACTGGTGCAGGGAATCAGCCCCAGCATTTT.

This chain connects TRBV19 to TRBJ2-1, with D unresolved. The CDR3 runs to 14 residues. V was shortened by 2 bases and J by 2 bases, with 7 bases between the two germline ends. The germline CDR1 and CDR2 sequences are LNHDA and SQIVND (reference sequence). The CDR3 loop is CASSIIDPYNEQFF. The CDR3 DNA reads TGTGCCAGTAGTATAATCGACCCCTACAATGAGCAGTTCTTC.

The rearrangement joins TRBV5-1 to TRBJ2-5; perhaps D is TRBD1 or TRBD2 (5 bases each). The V end was cut by 6 bases, the J end by 4 bases, with 13 bases between. This CDR3 spans 13 amino acids. The V gene's germline CDR1 is SGHRS and CDR2 YFSETQ. This chain's CDR3 is CASTMGPRETQYF. The CDR3 DNA reads TGCGCCAGCACTATGGGACCCAGAGAGACCCAGTACTTC. Filled out from reference TRBV5-1 and TRBJ2-5, the complete variable domain reads KAGVTQTPRYLIKTRGQQVTLSCSPISGHRSVSWYQQTPGQGLQFLFEYFSETQRNKGNFPGRFSGRQFSNSRSEMNVSTLELGDSALYLCASTMGPRETQYFGPGTRLLVL.